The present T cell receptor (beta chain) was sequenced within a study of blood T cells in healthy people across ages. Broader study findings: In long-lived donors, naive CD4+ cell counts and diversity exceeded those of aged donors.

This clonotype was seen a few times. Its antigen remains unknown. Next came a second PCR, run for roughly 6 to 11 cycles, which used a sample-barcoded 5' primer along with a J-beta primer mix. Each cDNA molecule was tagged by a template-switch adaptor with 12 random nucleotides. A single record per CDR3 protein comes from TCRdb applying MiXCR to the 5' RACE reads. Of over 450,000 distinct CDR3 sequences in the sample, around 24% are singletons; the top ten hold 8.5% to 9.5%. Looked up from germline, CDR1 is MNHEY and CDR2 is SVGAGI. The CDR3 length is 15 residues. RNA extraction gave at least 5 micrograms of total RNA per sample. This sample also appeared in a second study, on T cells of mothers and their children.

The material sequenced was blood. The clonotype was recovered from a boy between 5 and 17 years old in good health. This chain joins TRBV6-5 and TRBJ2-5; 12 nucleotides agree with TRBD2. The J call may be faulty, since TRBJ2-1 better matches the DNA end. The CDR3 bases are TGTGCCAGCAGTTACGCTAGCGGGAGGGGGAATGAGCAGTTCTTC. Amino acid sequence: CASSYASGRGNEQFF.